Listed below are T cell receptor beta chains from one sample, sequenced in a study of Graves' ophthalmopathy and Graves' hyperthyroidism. TCRdb analysed the multiplex PCR reads with MiXCR anew, one entry per CDR3 protein. The table has around 600,000 distinct CDR3 sequences, roughly 39% seen once. The sample consisted of peripheral blood. These receptor sequences come from an adult man with Graves' ophthalmopathy. CDR3s include the opening cysteine and the closing phenylalanine or tryptophan. The D gene is left open where the match is weak. A clone size is listed for some rows: how often the clone was seen (once, few, many), or a class if it is expanded.

. TRBJ1-1 . TRBV5-6 CASQGHVPMGNTEAFF TGTGCCAGCCAGGGACATGTCCCAATGGGGAACACTGAAGCTTTCTTT
. TRBJ1-3 many TRBV2 CASSEAGAGSGNTIYF TGTGCCAGCAGTGAAGCAGGGGCTGGCTCTGGAAACACCATATATTTT
TRBD1 TRBJ2-2 many TRBV10-2 CASSVRGGGDTGELFF TGCGCCAGCAGTGTTCGAGGGGGCGGAGACACCGGGGAGCTGTTTTTT
TRBD2 TRBJ2-1 . TRBV29-1 CSVAGTSGRAVDEQFF TGCAGCGTTGCGGGGACTAGCGGGAGGGCGGTCGATGAGCAGTTCTTC
TRBD2 TRBJ2-2 . TRBV29-1 CSVRGTSGIVIGELFF TGCAGCGTTCGCGGGACTAGCGGGATTGTGATCGGGGAGCTGTTTTTT
. TRBJ1-2 many TRBV10-3 CAITGGTLVTGGGYTF TGTGCCATCACGGGCGGGACACTGGTTACTGGGGGTGGCTACACCTTC
. TRBJ1-4 . TRBV20-1 CSASLPAGEKLFF TGCAGTGCTAGTCTCCCAGCGGGCGAAAAACTGTTTTTT
TRBD2 TRBJ2-2 many TRBV7-9 CASRSPGRESAGELFF TGTGCCAGCAGATCCCCCGGGAGGGAGTCGGCCGGGGAGCTGTTTTTT
. TRBJ1-2 . TRBV11-2 CASSRNTGSLYGYTF TGTGCCAGCAGTCGGAACACCGGCAGTCTATATGGCTACACCTTC
. TRBJ2-7 many TRBV5-5 CASKSSGGTYEQYF TGTGCCAGCAAATCATCCGGCGGTACCTACGAGCAGTACTTC
. TRBJ2-5 many TRBV7-2 CASSQPGSETQYF TGTGCCAGCAGCCAACCAGGGAGCGAGACCCAGTACTTC
. TRBJ1-1 few TRBV10-3 CASSEREQINTEAFF TGTGCCAGCAGCGAGCGAGAGCAAATCAACACTGAAGCTTTCTTT
. TRBJ1-3 many TRBV12-3/TRBV12-4 CASSSTGPGNTIYF TGTGCCAGCAGTTCGACGGGTCCTGGAAACACCATATATTTT
TRBD2 TRBJ2-5 . TRBV11-2 CASLLVGRGETQYF TGTGCCAGCTTACTTGTCGGGCGGGGGGAGACCCAGTACTTC
. TRBJ1-5 . TRBV10-3 CASSEWGTESNQPQHF TGTGCCAGCAGTGAGTGGGGAACTGAGAGCAATCAGCCCCAGCATTTT
TRBD1 TRBJ1-2 many TRBV10-3 CAISDRGYGYTF TGTGCCATCAGTGACAGGGGGTATGGCTACACCTTC
. TRBJ1-4 many TRBV7-9 CASSPLMGWDEKLFF TGTGCCAGCAGTCCTCTTATGGGGTGGGACGAAAAACTGTTTTTT
TRBD1 TRBJ1-2 many TRBV7-9 CASSPEGQGIGGYTF TGTGCCAGCAGCCCCGAGGGACAGGGGATCGGTGGCTACACCTTC
. TRBJ1-2 few TRBV7-9 CASAGAPYGYTF TGTGCCAGTGCGGGGGCCCCTTATGGCTACACCTTC
. TRBJ1-1 many TRBV7-9 CASSSYMEAEAFF TGTGCCAGCAGCTCTTACATGGAAGCTGAAGCTTTCTTT
TRBD2 TRBJ2-1 . TRBV12-3/TRBV12-4 CASSKGGPIEQFF TGTGCCAGCAGTAAGGGAGGGCCCATTGAGCAGTTCTTC
. TRBJ1-1 many TRBV12-3/TRBV12-4 CASSPSVNTEAFF TGTGCCAGCAGCCCCTCTGTTAACACTGAAGCTTTCTTT
TRBD1 TRBJ2-5 few TRBV10-3 CAIQDRVRETQYF TGTGCCATACAAGACAGGGTGAGAGAGACCCAGTACTTC
. TRBJ1-2 . TRBV20-1 CSARDSKRLHYGYTF TGCAGTGCTAGGGACAGCAAGCGGCTCCACTATGGCTACACCTTC
. TRBJ2-2 many TRBV2 CASSWVGPTGELFF TGTGCCAGCAGTTGGGTGGGCCCCACCGGGGAGCTGTTTTTT
TRBD1 TRBJ2-5 . TRBV25-1 CASSELAGQGARETQYF TGTGCCAGCAGTGAACTAGCGGGACAGGGGGCGCGGGAGACCCAGTACTTC
. TRBJ1-5 . TRBV20-1 CSASGLAEETQHF TGCAGTGCTAGCGGCCTAGCAGAAGAGACCCAGCATTTT
. TRBJ1-2 many TRBV19 CASSIEGRKVYGYTF TGTGCCAGTAGTATCGAGGGGAGGAAGGTCTATGGCTACACCTTC
. TRBJ1-2 . TRBV15 CATSSDGIPGYTF TGTGCCACCAGCAGTGATGGTATTCCTGGCTACACCTTC
. TRBJ1-4 . TRBV5-1 CASSLGAGSNEKLFF TGCGCCAGCAGCTTAGGGGCAGGGTCTAATGAAAAACTGTTTTTT
. TRBJ2-2 few TRBV5-1 CASTRAILNTGELFF TGCGCCAGCACCCGAGCAATTTTGAACACCGGGGAGCTGTTTTTT
TRBD1 TRBJ1-5 . TRBV19 CASSQDPVTGGLGNQPQHF TGTGCCAGCAGCCAAGATCCGGTTACAGGGGGCTTGGGCAATCAGCCCCAGCATTTT
. TRBJ1-2 . TRBV2 CASSPLSQTYGYTF TGTGCCAGCTCACCTCTATCCCAAACCTATGGCTACACCTTC
. TRBJ1-5 many TRBV12-3/TRBV12-4 CASSSTGFSNQPQHF TGTGCCAGCAGTTCCACAGGATTTAGCAATCAGCCCCAGCATTTT
. TRBJ1-2 few TRBV30 CAWQVGLEGGYTF TGTGCCTGGCAAGTGGGGTTGGAAGGTGGCTACACCTTC
TRBD1 TRBJ1-2 many TRBV29-1 CSGGQANYGYTF TGCAGCGGCGGACAGGCTAACTATGGCTACACCTTC
. TRBJ2-7 few TRBV12-3/TRBV12-4 CASSLGDILSYEQYF TGTGCCAGCAGTTTAGGGGACATCCTGTCCTACGAGCAGTACTTC
TRBD1 TRBJ1-3 many TRBV19 CASRQGWGEGNTIYF TGTGCCAGTCGACAGGGTTGGGGTGAAGGCAACACCATATATTTT
. TRBJ1-2 many TRBV12-3/TRBV12-4 CASSLTGHGYTF TGTGCCAGCAGTTTAACCGGGCATGGCTACACCTTC
TRBD2 TRBJ2-3 . TRBV10-3 CASGRIGTSTDTQYF TGTGCCAGCGGGAGGATTGGGACTTCCACAGATACGCAGTATTTT
. TRBJ2-7 . TRBV11-1 CASSARGGYEQYF TGTGCCAGCAGCGCAAGAGGGGGCTACGAGCAGTACTTC
TRBD2 TRBJ2-3 once TRBV5-4 CASSQGAGGTDTQYF TGTGCCAGCAGCCAAGGAGCGGGGGGCACAGATACGCAGTATTTT
. TRBJ2-7 many TRBV2 CASSDWSGPSYEQYF TGTGCCAGCAGTGACTGGAGCGGGCCCTCCTACGAGCAGTACTTC
. TRBJ2-2 . TRBV25-1 CARAPLIGELFF TGTGCCAGGGCCCCCCTCATCGGGGAGCTGTTTTTT
. TRBJ1-1 . TRBV9 CASGSGGGLSNTEAFF TGTGCCAGCGGGTCCGGAGGGGGGCTCTCGAACACTGAAGCTTTCTTT
TRBD1 TRBJ2-6 few TRBV7-8 CASSYLRDRAHSGANVLTF TGTGCCAGCAGTTACCTCCGGGACAGGGCCCACTCTGGGGCCAACGTCCTGACTTTC
. TRBJ1-1 many TRBV29-1 CSVATGSPNTEAFF TGCAGCGTGGCTACAGGGTCACCGAACACTGAAGCTTTCTTT
. TRBJ1-2 . TRBV12-3/TRBV12-4 CASSFSGAFNYGYTF TGTGCCAGCAGTTTTTCGGGGGCGTTTAACTATGGCTACACCTTC
TRBD1 TRBJ1-6 many TRBV2 CASTMGQGVFSPLHF TGTGCCAGCACGATGGGACAGGGGGTTTTTTCACCCCTCCACTTT
TRBD2 TRBJ2-7 few TRBV5-1 CASSSGLAGGPEEQYF TGCGCCAGCAGCTCGGGACTAGCGGGAGGTCCGGAGGAGCAGTACTTC
. TRBJ1-2 few TRBV5-1 CASSLAADSFYGYTF TGCGCCAGCAGCTTGGCGGCGGACAGTTTCTATGGCTACACCTTC
. TRBJ2-6 many TRBV11-1 CASRAVSGANVLTF TGTGCCAGCAGGGCTGTATCTGGGGCCAACGTCCTGACTTTC
. TRBJ1-5 . TRBV10-3 CAISGQIQETQHF TGTGCCATCAGCGGACAGATCCAAGAGACCCAGCATTTT
. TRBJ1-6 many TRBV15 CATSRDQGSAEPLHF TGTGCCACCAGCAGAGATCAGGGGAGTGCAGAACCCCTCCACTTT
. TRBJ2-7 . TRBV9 CASSVVSGGEQYF TGTGCCAGCAGCGTAGTCTCTGGCGGGGAGCAGTACTTC
. TRBJ1-5 many TRBV2 CASSVALPSNQPQHF TGTGCCAGCAGTGTTGCACTTCCTAGCAATCAGCCCCAGCATTTT
. TRBJ1-1 many TRBV7-9 CASSLASGAGYTEAFF TGTGCCAGCAGCTTAGCCTCAGGTGCGGGGTACACTGAAGCTTTCTTT
. TRBJ2-5 few TRBV5-1 CASSLVGVGETQYF TGCGCCAGCAGCTTGGTAGGGGTAGGAGAGACCCAGTACTTC
. TRBJ2-7 few TRBV4-3 CASSQDRGAEQYF TGCGCCAGCAGCCAAGATCGTGGGGCCGAGCAGTACTTC